The source of this TCR beta chain is a study of T-cell reconstitution after alpha-beta-depleted transplantation in children. This clonotype has a count of ten or more. Germline V gene lookup returns CDR1 LGHNA and CDR2 YSLEER. The V end lost 5 bases, the J end lost 1 base, and 8 bases lay between the germline ends. The CDR3 length is 13 residues. This sample's TCRbeta library carried unique molecular identifier barcodes. Using its own MiXCR run on the PCR reads, TCRdb lists one record per CDR3 protein. The sample records over 85,000 distinct CDR3 sequences, about 9.3% being singletons. This TCR derives from a human donor who donated a stem cell graft to a child with acute lymphoblastic leukemia. The material sequenced was PBMCs from the stem cell graft donor, taken from the stem cell graft. The V gene is TRBV4-3, the J gene TRBJ2-5; D gene unclear. CDR3 DNA: TGCGCCAGCAGCACTAAGGGCCAAGAGACCCAGTACTTC. Protein sequence: CASSTKGQETQYF.